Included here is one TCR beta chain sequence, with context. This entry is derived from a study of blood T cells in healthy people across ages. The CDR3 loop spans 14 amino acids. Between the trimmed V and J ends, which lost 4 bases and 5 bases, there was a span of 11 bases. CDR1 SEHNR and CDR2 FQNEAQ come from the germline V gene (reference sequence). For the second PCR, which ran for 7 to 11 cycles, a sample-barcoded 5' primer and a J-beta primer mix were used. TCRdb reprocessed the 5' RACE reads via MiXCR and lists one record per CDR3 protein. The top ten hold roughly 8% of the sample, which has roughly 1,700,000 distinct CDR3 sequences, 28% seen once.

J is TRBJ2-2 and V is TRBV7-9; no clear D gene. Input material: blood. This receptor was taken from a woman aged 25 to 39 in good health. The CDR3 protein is CASSYLDGTGELFF. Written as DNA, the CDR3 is TGTGCCAGCAGCTACCTGGATGGTACCGGGGAGCTGTTTTTT. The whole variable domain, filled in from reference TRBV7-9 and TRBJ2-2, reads DTGVSQNPRHKITKRGQNVTFRCDPISEHNRLYWYRQTLGQGPEFLTYFQNEAQLEKSRLLSDRFSAERPKGSFSTLEIQRTEQGDSAMYLCASSYLDGTGELFFGEGSRLTVL.